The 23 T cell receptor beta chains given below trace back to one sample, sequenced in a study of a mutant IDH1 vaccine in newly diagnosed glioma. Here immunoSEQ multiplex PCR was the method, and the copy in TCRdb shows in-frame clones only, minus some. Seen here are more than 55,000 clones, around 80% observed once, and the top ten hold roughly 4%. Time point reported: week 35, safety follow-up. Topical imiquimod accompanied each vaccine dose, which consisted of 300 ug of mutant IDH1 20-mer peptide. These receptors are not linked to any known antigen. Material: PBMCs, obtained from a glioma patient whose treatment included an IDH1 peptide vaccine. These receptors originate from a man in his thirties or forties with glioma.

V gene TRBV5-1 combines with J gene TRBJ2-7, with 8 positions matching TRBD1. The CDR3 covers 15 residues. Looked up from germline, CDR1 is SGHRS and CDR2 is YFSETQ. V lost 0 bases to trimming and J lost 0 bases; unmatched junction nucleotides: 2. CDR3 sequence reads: CASSLGTGLSYEQYF. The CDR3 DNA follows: TGCGCCAGCAGCTTGGGGACAGGGCTCTCCTACGAGCAGTACTTC.

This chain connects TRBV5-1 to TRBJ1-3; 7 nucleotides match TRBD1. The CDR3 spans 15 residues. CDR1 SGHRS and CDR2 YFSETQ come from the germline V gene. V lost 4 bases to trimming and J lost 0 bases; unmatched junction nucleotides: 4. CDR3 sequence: CASSPRTGSGNTIYF. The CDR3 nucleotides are TGCGCCAGCAGCCCTCGGACAGGCTCTGGAAACACCATATATTTT. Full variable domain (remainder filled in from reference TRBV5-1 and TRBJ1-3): KAGVTQTPRYLIKTRGQQVTLSCSPISGHRSVSWYQQTPGQGLQFLFEYFSETQRNKGNFPGRFSGRQFSNSRSEMNVSTLELGDSALYLCASSPRTGSGNTIYFGEGSWLTVV.

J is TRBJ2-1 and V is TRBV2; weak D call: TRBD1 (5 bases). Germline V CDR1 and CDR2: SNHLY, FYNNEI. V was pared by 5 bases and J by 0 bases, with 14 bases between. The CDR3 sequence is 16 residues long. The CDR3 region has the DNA TGTGCCAGCAGTACGAGGTGGGGCAACTCCTACAATGAGCAGTTCTTC. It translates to CASSTRWGNSYNEQFF.

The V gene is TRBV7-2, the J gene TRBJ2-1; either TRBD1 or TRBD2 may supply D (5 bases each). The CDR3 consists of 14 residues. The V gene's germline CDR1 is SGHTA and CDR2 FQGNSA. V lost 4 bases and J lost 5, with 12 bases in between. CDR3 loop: CASSSTGPDNEQFF. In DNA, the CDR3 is TGTGCCAGCAGCTCCACGGGGCCGGACAATGAGCAGTTCTTC.

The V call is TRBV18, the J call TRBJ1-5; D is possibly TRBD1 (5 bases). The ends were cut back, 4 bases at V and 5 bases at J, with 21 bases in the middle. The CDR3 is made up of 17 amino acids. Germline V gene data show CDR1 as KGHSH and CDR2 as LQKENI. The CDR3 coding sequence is TGTGCCAGCTCACTATGGGGAGGGGCTATTTCTTATCAGCCCCAGCATTTT. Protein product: CASSLWGGAISYQPQHF.

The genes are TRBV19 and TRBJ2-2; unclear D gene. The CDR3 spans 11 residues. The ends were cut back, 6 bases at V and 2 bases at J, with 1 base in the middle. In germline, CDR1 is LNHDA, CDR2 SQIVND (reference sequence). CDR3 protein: CASSNTGELFF. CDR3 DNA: TGTGCCAGTAGCAACACCGGGGAGCTGTTTTTT.

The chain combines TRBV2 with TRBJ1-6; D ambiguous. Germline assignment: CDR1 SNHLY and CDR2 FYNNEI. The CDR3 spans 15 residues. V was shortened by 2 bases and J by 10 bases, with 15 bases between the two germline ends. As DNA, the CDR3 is TGTGCCAGCAGTGAAAGAATGATCCCACTCTCACCCCTCCACTTT. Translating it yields CASSERMIPLSPLHF.

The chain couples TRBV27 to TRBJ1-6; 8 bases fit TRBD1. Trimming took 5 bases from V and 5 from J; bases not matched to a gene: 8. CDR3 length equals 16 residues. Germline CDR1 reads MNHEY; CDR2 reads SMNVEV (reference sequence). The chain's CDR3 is CASSLSRDRHNSPLHF. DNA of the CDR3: TGTGCCAGCAGTCTGAGCCGGGACAGGCATAATTCACCCCTCCACTTT.

The CDR3 protein is CSVEPSYNEQFF. As DNA, the CDR3 is TGCAGCGTGGAACCCTCCTACAATGAGCAGTTCTTC. The rearrangement uses TRBV29-1 and TRBJ2-1; D unclear. CDR1 is SQVTM, CDR2 ANQGSEA, per germline. V was pared by 6 bases and J by 0 bases, with 6 bases between. This CDR3 comprises 12 residues.

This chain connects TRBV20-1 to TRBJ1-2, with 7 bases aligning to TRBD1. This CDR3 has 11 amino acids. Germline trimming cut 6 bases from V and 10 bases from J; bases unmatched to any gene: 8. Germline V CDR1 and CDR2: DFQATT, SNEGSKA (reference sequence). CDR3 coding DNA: TGCAGTGCGCCCGGGACAGTCAACTACACCTTC. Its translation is CSAPGTVNYTF.

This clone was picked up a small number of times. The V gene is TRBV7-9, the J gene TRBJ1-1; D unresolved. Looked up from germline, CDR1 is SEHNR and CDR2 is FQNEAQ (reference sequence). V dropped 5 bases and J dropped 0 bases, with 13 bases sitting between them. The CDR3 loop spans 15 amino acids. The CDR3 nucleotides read TGTGCCAGCAGCCCCGGGATGGAGATGAACACTGAAGCTTTCTTT. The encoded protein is CASSPGMEMNTEAFF. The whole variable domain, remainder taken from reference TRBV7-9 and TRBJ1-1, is DTGVSQNPRHKITKRGQNVTFRCDPISEHNRLYWYRQTLGQGPEFLTYFQNEAQLEKSRLLSDRFSAERPKGSFSTLEIQRTEQGDSAMYLCASSPGMEMNTEAFFGQGTRLTVV.

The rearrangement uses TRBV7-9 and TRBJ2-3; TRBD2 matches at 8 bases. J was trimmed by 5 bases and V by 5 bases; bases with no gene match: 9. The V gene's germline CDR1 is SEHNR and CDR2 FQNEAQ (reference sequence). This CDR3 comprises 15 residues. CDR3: CASSAASGGKDTQYF. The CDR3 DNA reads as TGTGCCAGCAGCGCCGCCAGCGGGGGTAAAGATACGCAGTATTTT.

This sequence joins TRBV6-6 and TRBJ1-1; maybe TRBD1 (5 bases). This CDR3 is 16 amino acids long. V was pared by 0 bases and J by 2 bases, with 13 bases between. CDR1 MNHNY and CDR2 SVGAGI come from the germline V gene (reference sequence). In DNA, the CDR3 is TGTGCCAGCAGTTACTCAAAGGCGACAGCTAACACTGAAGCTTTCTTT. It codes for CASSYSKATANTEAFF.

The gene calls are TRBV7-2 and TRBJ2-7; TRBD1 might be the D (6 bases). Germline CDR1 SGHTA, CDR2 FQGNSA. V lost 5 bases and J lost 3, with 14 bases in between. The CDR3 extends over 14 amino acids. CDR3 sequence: CASSLYGQHYEQYF. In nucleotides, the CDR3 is TGTGCCAGCAGCCTTTACGGACAGCACTACGAGCAGTACTTC.

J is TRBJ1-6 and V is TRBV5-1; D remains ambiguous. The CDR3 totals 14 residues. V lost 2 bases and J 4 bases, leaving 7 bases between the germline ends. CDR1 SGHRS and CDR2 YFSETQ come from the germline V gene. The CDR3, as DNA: TGCGCCAGCAGCTTAGAGGGTTATAATTCACCCCTCCACTTT. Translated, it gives CASSLEGYNSPLHF.

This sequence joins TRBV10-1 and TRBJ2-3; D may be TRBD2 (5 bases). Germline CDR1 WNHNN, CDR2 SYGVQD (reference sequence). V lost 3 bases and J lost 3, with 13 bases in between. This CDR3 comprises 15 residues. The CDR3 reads CASSDGETGTDTQYF. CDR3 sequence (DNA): TGCGCCAGCAGTGACGGCGAAACGGGGACAGATACGCAGTATTTT.

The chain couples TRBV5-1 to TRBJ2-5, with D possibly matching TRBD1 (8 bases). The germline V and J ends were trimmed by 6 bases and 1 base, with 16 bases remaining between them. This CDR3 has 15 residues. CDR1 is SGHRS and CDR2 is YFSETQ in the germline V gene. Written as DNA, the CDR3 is TGCGCCAGCAAGGGAGGGACAGGTCCCCAAGAGACCCAGTACTTC. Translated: CASKGGTGPQETQYF. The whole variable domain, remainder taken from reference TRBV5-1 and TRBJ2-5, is KAGVTQTPRYLIKTRGQQVTLSCSPISGHRSVSWYQQTPGQGLQFLFEYFSETQRNKGNFPGRFSGRQFSNSRSEMNVSTLELGDSALYLCASKGGTGPQETQYFGPGTRLLVL.

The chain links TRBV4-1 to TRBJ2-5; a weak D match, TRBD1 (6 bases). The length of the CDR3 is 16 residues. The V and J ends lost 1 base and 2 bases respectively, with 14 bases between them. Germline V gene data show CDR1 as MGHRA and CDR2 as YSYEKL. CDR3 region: CASSQGVWTAQETQYF. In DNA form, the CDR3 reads TGCGCCAGCAGCCAAGGAGTATGGACAGCTCAAGAGACCCAGTACTTC.

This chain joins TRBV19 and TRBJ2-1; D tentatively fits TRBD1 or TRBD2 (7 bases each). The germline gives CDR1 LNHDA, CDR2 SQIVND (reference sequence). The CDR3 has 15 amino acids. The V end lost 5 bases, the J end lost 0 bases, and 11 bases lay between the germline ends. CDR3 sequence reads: CASSPGGASYNEQFF. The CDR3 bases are TGTGCCAGTAGTCCAGGGGGGGCCTCCTACAATGAGCAGTTCTTC.

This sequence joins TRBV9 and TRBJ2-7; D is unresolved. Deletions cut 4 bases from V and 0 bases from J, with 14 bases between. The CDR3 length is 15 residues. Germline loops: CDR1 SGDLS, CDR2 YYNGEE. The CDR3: CASSPQDGHSYEQYF. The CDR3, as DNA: TGTGCCAGCAGCCCCCAGGATGGCCACTCCTACGAGCAGTACTTC.

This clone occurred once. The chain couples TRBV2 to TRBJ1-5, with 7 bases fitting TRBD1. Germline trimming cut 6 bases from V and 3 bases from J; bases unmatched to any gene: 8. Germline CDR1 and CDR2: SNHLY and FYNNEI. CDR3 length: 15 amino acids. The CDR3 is CASSEQGITNQPQHF. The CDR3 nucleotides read TGTGCCAGCAGCGAACAGGGGATAACCAATCAGCCCCAGCATTTT. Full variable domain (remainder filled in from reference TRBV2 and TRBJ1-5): EPEVTQTPSHQVTQMGQEVILRCVPISNHLYFYWYRQILGQKVEFLVSFYNNEISEKSEIFDDQFSVERPDGSNFTLKIRSTKLEDSAMYFCASSEQGITNQPQHFGDGTRLSIL.

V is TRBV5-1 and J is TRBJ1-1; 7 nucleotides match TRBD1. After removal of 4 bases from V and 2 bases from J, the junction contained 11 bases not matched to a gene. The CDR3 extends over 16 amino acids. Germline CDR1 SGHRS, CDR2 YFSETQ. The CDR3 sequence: CASSGTGTAFNTEAFF. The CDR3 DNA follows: TGCGCCAGCAGCGGAACCGGGACAGCGTTTAACACTGAAGCTTTCTTT.

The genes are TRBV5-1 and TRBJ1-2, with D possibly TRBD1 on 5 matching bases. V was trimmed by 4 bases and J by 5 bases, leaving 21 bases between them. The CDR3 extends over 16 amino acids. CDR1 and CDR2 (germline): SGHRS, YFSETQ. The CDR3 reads CASSVAPASGTYGYTF. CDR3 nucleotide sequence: TGCGCCAGCAGCGTAGCGCCAGCCTCCGGGACGTATGGCTACACCTTC. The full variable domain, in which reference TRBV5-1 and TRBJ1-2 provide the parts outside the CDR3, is KAGVTQTPRYLIKTRGQQVTLSCSPISGHRSVSWYQQTPGQGLQFLFEYFSETQRNKGNFPGRFSGRQFSNSRSEMNVSTLELGDSALYLCASSVAPASGTYGYTFGSGTRLTVV.